The clone carrying this TCR beta chain was seen only a few times. Its target is unknown. The CDR3 totals 16 residues. Germline V lookup: CDR1 SGHKS, CDR2 YYEKEE (reference sequence). The J segment lost 5 bases and the V segment lost 0 bases, leaving 7 bases of the junction unmatched. These data originate in a study of T-cell memory formation after mild COVID-19. Study-wide findings and caveats: There was a balanced CD4/CD8 profile in clones contracting day 15 to 85, and later expanders leaned CD4+. The main location of contracting CD4+ clones was CM and EM, and that of contracting CD8+ clones was EMRA. Whether second-wave clones peaking at day 37 were SARS-CoV-2 specific went unconfirmed.

The authors produced TCR alpha and TCR beta cDNA libraries with sample barcodes and UMIs by 5'RACE using constant-segment primers. MiXCR, run by TCRdb on the 5' RACE reads, gives a single entry per CDR3 protein. The sample has fewer than 550,000 distinct CDR3 sequences; around 20% are singletons. J is TRBJ2-5 and V is TRBV5-5, with TRBD1 identical over 10 bases. The sample was PBMCs or a T cell subset sorted from them (not recorded which). The sequence came from an adult woman who had mild COVID-19 (a few samples of this study predate the infection). Cell type and time point are not known. The CDR3: CASSLAIMDRGETQYF. The DNA of the CDR3 is TGTGCCAGCAGCTTGGCAATAATGGACAGGGGGGAGACCCAGTACTTC.